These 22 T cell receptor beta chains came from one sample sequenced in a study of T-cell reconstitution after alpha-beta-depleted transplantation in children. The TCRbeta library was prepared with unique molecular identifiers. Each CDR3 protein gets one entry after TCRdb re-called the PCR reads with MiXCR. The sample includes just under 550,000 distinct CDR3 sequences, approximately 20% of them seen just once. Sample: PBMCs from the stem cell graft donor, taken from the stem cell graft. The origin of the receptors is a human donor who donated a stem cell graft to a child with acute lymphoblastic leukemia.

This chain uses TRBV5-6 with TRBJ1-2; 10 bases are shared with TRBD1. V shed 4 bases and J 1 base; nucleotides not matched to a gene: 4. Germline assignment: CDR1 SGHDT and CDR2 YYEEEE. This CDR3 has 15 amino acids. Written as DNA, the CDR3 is TGTGCCAGCAGCCTTGGGGACAGGGGTAACTATGGCTACACCTTC. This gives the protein CASSLGDRGNYGYTF.

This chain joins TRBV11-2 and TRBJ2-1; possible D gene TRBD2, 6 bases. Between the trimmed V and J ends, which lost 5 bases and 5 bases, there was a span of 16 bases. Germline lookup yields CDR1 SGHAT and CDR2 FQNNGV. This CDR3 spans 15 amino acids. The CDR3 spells CASSRVWTTNNEQFF. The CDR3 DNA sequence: TGTGCCAGCAGCCGGGTTTGGACTACAAACAATGAGCAGTTCTTC.

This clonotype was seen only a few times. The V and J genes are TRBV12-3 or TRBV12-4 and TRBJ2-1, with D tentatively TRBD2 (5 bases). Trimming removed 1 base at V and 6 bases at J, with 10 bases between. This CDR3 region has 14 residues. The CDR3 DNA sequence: TGTGCCAGCAGTTTAGATTTAGGAGGCAATGAGCAGTTCTTC. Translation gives CASSLDLGGNEQFF.

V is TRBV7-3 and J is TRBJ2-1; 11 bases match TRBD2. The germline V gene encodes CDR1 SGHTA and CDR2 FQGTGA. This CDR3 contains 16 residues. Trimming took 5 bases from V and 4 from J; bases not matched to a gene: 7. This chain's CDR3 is CASSPVAGGGYNEQFF. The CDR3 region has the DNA TGTGCCAGCAGCCCGGTAGCGGGAGGGGGTTACAATGAGCAGTTCTTC.

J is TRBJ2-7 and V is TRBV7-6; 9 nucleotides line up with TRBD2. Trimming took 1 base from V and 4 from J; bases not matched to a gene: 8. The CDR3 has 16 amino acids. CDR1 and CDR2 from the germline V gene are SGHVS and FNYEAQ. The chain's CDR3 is CASSLGLASGKYEQYF. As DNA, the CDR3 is TGTGCCAGCAGCTTAGGCTTGGCTAGCGGGAAGTACGAGCAGTACTTC.

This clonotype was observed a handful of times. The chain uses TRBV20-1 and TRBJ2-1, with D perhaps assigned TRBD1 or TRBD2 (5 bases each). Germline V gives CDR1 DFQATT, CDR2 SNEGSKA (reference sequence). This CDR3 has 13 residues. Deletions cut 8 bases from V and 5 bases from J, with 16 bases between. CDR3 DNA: TGCAGTTCCCCAGGGAGCGTCCACAATGAGCAGTTCTTC. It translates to CSSPGSVHNEQFF.

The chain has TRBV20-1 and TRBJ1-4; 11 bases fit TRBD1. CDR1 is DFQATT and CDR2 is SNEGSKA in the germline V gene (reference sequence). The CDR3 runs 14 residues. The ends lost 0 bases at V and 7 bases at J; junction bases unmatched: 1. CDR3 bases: TGCAGTGCTAGAGAGGACAGGGGGCCTGAAAAACTGTTTTTT. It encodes CSAREDRGPEKLFF.

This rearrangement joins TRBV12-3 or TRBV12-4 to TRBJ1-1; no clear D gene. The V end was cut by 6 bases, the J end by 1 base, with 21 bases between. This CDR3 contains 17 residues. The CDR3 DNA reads TGTGCCAGCAGCCAAATTATCTTCTCCACGGAGAACACTGAAGCTTTCTTT. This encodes CASSQIIFSTENTEAFF.

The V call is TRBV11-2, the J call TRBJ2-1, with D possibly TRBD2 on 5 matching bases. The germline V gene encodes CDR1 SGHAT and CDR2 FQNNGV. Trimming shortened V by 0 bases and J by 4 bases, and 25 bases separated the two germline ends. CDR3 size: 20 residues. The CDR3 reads CASSLDLTTGYGKSYNEQFF. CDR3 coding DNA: TGTGCCAGCAGCTTAGACCTTACCACTGGTTACGGGAAGTCGTACAATGAGCAGTTCTTC.

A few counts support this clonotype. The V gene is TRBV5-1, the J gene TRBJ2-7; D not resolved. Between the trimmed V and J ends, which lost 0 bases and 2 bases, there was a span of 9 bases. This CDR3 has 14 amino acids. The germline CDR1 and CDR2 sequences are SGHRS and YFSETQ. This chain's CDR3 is CASSLAQNPYEQYF. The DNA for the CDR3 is TGCGCCAGCAGCTTGGCACAGAACCCCTACGAGCAGTACTTC.

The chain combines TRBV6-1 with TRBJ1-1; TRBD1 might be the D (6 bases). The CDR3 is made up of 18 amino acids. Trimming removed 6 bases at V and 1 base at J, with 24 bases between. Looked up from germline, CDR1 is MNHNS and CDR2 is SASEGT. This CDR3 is CASSLQGPENPSNTEAFF. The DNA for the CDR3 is TGTGCCAGCAGCCTACAGGGACCCGAGAACCCCTCGAACACTGAAGCTTTCTTT.

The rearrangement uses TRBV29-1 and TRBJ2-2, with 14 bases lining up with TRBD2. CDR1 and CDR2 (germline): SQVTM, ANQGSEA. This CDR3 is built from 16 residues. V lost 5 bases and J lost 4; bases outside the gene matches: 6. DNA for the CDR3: TGCAGCGTTCCATCGGGACTAGCGGGAGTCACCGGGGAGCTGTTTTTT. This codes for CSVPSGLAGVTGELFF.

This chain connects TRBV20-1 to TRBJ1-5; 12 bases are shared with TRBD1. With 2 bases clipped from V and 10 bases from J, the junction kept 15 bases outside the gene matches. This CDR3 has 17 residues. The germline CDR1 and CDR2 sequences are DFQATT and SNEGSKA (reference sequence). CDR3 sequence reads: CSARYPGQGARRGPQHF. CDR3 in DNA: TGCAGTGCTAGATACCCGGGACAGGGGGCGAGGAGGGGACCCCAGCATTTT.

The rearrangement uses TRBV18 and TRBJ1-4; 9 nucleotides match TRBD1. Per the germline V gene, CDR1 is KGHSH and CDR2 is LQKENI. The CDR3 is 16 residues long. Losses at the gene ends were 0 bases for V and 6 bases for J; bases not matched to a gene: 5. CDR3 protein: CASSPPTGTGYEKLFF. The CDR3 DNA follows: TGTGCCAGCTCACCACCCACCGGGACAGGGTATGAAAAACTGTTTTTT.

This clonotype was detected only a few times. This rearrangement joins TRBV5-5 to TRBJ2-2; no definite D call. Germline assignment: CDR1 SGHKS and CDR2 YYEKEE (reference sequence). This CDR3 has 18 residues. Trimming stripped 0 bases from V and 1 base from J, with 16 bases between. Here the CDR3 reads CASSLELGPPGNTGELFF. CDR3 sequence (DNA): TGTGCCAGCAGCTTGGAATTAGGCCCTCCGGGGAACACCGGGGAGCTGTTTTTT. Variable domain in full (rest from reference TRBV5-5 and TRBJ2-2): DAGVTQSPTHLIKTRGQQVTLRCSPISGHKSVSWYQQVLGQGPQFIFQYYEKEERGRGNFPDRFSARQFPNYSSELNVNALLLGDSALYLCASSLELGPPGNTGELFFGEGSRLTVL.

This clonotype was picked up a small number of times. Here the CDR3 reads CASSLILGSNQPQHF. The CDR3 DNA follows: TGTGCCAGCAGTTTAATTTTAGGGAGCAATCAGCCCCAGCATTTT. This rearrangement joins TRBV12-3 or TRBV12-4 to TRBJ1-5; D call uncertain. The length of the CDR3 is 15 residues. V was trimmed by 2 bases and J by 1 base, leaving 9 bases between them.

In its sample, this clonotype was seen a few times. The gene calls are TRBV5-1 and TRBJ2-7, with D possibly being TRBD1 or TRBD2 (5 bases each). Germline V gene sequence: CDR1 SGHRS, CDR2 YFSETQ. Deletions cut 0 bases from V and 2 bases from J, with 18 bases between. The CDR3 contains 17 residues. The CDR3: CASSLVPIGTVAYEQYF. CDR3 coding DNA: TGCGCCAGCAGCTTGGTGCCGATCGGGACGGTGGCCTACGAGCAGTACTTC.

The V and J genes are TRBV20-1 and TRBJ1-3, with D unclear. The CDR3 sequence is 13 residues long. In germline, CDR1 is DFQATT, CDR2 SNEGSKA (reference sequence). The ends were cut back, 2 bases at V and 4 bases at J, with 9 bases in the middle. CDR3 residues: CSARKRSGNTIYF. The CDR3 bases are TGCAGTGCTAGAAAGAGGTCCGGAAACACCATATATTTT.

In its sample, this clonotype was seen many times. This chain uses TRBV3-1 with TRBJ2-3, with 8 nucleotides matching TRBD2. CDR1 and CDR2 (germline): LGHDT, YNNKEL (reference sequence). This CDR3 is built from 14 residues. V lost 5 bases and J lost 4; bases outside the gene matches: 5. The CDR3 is CASSALAGPDTQYF. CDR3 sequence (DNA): TGTGCCAGCAGCGCCCTAGCGGGCCCAGATACGCAGTATTTT.

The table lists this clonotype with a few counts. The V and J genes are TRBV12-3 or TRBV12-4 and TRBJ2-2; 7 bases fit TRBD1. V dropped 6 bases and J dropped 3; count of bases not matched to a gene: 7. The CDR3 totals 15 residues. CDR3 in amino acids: CASSHGQADTGELFF. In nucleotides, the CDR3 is TGTGCCAGCAGCCACGGACAGGCCGACACCGGGGAGCTGTTTTTT.

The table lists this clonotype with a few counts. CDR3 residues: CASNRQGAGGNEQFF. The CDR3 nucleotides read TGTGCCAGCAACAGACAGGGGGCAGGGGGCAATGAGCAGTTCTTC. The V gene is TRBV6-1, the J gene TRBJ2-1; 10 nucleotides line up with TRBD1. Germline CDR1 is MNHNS and CDR2 is SASEGT. The trim removed 7 bases at V and 6 bases at J, leaving 9 bases unmatched. CDR3 length equals 15 residues.

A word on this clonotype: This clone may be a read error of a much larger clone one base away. The CDR3 reads CSARAMADHCEQYF. CDR3 nucleotides: TGCAGTGCTAGAGCAATGGCAGACCACTGCGAGCAGTACTTC. This chain connects TRBV20-1 to TRBJ2-7, with unresolved D. V was clipped by 1 base and J by 6 bases, with 16 bases between them. CDR1 DFQATT and CDR2 SNEGSKA come from the germline V gene (reference sequence). CDR3 size: 14 residues.